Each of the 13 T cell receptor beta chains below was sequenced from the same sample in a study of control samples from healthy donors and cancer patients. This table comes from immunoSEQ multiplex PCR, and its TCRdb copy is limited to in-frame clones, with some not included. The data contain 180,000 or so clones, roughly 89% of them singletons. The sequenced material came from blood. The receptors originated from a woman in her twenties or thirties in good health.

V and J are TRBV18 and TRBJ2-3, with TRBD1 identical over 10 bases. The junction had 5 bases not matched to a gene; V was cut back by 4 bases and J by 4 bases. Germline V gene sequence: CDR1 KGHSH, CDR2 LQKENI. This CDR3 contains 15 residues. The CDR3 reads CASSQTGGESDTQYF. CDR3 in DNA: TGTGCCAGCTCACAGACAGGGGGCGAATCAGATACGCAGTATTTT.

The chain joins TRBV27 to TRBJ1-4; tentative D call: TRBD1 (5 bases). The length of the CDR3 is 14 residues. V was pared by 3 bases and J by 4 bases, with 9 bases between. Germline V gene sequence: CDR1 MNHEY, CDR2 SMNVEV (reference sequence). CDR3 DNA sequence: TGTGCCAGCAGTTTTTTGGGGGTTAATGAAAAACTGTTTTTT. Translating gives CASSFLGVNEKLFF.

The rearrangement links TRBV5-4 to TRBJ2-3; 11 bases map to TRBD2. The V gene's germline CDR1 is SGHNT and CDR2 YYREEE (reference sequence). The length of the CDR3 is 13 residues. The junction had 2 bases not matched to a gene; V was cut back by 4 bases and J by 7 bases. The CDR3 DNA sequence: TGTGCCAGCAGCGGGACTAGCGGATATACGCAGTATTTT. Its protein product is CASSGTSGYTQYF.

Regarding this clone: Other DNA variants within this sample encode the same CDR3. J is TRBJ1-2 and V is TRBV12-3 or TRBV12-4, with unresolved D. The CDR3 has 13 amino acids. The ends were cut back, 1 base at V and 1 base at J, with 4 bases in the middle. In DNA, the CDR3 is TGTGCCAGCAGTTTAGTCCGTAACTATGGCTACACCTTC. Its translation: CASSLVRNYGYTF.

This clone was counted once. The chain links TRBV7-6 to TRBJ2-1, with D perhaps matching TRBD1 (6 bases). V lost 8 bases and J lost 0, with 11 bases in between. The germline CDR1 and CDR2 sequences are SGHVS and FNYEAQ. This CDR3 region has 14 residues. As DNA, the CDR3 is TGTGCCAGCTCGTGGGGGCCCTCCTACAATGAGCAGTTCTTC. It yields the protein CASSWGPSYNEQFF.

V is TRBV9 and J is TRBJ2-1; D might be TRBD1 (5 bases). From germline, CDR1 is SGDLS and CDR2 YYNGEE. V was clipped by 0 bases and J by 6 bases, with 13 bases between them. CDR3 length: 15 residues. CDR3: CASSVAPSGANEQFF. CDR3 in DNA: TGTGCCAGCAGCGTAGCCCCTAGTGGGGCCAATGAGCAGTTCTTC.

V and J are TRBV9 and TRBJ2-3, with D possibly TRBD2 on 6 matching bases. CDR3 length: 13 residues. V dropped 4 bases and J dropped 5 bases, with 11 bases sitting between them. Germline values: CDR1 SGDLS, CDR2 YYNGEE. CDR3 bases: TGTGCCAGCAGCCCCCCGCGGGGAGATACGCAGTATTTT. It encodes CASSPPRGDTQYF.

This chain's CDR3 is CASSYTTTNEKLFF. CDR3 bases: TGCGCCAGCAGCTACACTACAACTAATGAAAAACTGTTTTTT. The chain joins TRBV5-1 to TRBJ1-4; D not certain. The ends were cut back, 3 bases at V and 0 bases at J, with 6 bases in the middle. CDR1 is SGHRS, CDR2 YFSETQ, per germline. CDR3 length: 14 residues.

Here the CDR3 DNA reads TGTGCCAGCAGCAAAGGGGTAGCGGGAGCCTACAATGAGCAGTTCTTC. This sequence encodes CASSKGVAGAYNEQFF. The chain has TRBV21-1 and TRBJ2-1; the tabulated D call, TRBD2, remains unverified against the DNA. TRBV21-1 is assigned pseudogene status. There are 16 residues in the CDR3.

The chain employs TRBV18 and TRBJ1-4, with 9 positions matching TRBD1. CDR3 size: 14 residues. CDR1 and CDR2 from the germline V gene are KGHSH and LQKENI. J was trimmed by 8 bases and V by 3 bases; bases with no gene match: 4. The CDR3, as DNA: TGTGCCAGCTCACCCGGGACAGGGCCCGAAAAACTGTTTTTT. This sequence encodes CASSPGTGPEKLFF. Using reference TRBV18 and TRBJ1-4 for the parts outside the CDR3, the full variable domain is NAGVMQNPRHLVRRRGQEARLRCSPMKGHSHVYWYRQLPEEGLKFMVYLQKENIIDESGMPKERFSAEFPKEGPSILRIQQVVRGDSAAYFCASSPGTGPEKLFFGSGTQLSVL.

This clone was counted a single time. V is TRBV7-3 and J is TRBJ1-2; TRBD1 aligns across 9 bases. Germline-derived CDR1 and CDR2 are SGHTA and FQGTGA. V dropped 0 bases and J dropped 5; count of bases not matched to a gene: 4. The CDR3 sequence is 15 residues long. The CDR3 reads CASSLTAGTGYGYTF. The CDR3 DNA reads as TGTGCCAGCAGCTTAACGGCCGGGACAGGGTATGGCTACACCTTC. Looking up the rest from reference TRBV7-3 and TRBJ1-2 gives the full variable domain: GAGVSQTPSNKVTEKGKYVELRCDPISGHTALYWYRQSLGQGPEFLIYFQGTGAADDSGLPNDRFFAVRPEGSVSTLKIQRTERGDSAVYLCASSLTAGTGYGYTFGSGTRLTVV.

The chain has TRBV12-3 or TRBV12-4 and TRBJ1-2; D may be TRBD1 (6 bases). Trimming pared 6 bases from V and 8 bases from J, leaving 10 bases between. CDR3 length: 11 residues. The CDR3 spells CASSYREGYTF. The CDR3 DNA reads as TGTGCCAGCAGCTACAGGGAAGGCTACACCTTC.

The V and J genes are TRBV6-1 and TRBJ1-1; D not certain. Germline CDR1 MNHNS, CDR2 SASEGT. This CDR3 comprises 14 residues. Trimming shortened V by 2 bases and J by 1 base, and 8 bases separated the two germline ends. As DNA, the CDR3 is TGTGCCAGCAGTGAAAGGAGGCAGAACACTGAAGCTTTCTTT. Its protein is CASSERRQNTEAFF.